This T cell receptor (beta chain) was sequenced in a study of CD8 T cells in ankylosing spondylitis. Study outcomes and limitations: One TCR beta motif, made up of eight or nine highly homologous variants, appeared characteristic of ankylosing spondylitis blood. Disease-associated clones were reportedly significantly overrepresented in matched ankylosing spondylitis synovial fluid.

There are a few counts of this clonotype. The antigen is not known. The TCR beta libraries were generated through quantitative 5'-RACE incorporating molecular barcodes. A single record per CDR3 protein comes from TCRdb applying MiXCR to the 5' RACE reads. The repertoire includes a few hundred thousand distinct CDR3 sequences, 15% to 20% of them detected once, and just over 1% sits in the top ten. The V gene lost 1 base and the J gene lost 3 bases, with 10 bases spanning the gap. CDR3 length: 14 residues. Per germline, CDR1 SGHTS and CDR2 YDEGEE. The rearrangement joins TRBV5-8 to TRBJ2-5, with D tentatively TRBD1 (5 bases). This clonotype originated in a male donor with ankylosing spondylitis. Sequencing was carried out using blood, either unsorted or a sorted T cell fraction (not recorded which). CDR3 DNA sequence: TGTGCCAGCAGCTTGTGGGGCAGGAAAGAGACCCAGTACTTC. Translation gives CASSLWGRKETQYF. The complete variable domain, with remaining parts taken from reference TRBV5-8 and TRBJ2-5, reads EAGVTQSPTHLIKTRGQQATLRCSPISGHTSVYWYQQALGLGLQFLLWYDEGEERNRGNFPPRFSGRQFPNYSSELNVNALELEDSALYLCASSLWGRKETQYFGPGTRLLVL.